These 10 T cell receptor beta chains were sequenced from one sample in a study of technical replicates of blood from a handful of donors. TCRdb keeps only in-frame clones here, not all; method: immunoSEQ multiplex PCR. The sample holds about 49,000 clones, about 94% seen once. The sequenced sample was PBMCs. The receptors stem from a human donor in good health. Some clones in this sample may be carry-over from other donors' samples.

In its sample, this clone was seen a few times. The V call is TRBV7-8, the J call TRBJ1-2; D might be TRBD1 (6 bases). The germline V gene encodes CDR1 SGHVS and CDR2 FQNEAQ. V lost 0 bases and J lost 2, with 13 bases in between. The length of the CDR3 is 16 residues. CDR3 protein: CASSLAPDRINYGYTF. In nucleotides, the CDR3 is TGTGCCAGCAGCTTAGCGCCGGACAGAATAAACTATGGCTACACCTTC. The full variable domain, rest sourced from reference TRBV7-8 and TRBJ1-2, is GAGVSQSPRYKVAKRGQDVALRCDPISGHVSLFWYQQALGQGPEFLTYFQNEAQLDKSGLPSDRFFAERPEGSVSTLKIQRTQQEDSAVYLCASSLAPDRINYGYTFGSGTRLTVV.

V and J are TRBV5-1 and TRBJ2-3; 7 bases are a match to TRBD2. With V trimmed by 4 bases and J by 3 bases, 8 bases remained unmatched. CDR1 is SGHRS and CDR2 is YFSETQ in the germline V gene. CDR3 length equals 15 residues. The CDR3 sequence is CASSPREGRTDTQYF. CDR3 nucleotide sequence: TGCGCCAGCAGCCCGAGGGAGGGTCGGACAGATACGCAGTATTTT.

This clone appeared a single time. The chain joins TRBV7-8 to TRBJ2-5; a weak D match, TRBD1 (5 bases). The CDR3 is 13 amino acids. CDR1 SGHVS and CDR2 FQNEAQ come from the germline V gene. Between the trimmed V and J ends, which lost 1 base and 12 bases, there was a span of 15 bases. The CDR3 nucleotides are TGTGCCAGCAGCTTAGTGGGGCTTGGGCAAGAGTACTTC. It yields the protein CASSLVGLGQEYF.

The V call is TRBV21-1, the J call TRBJ2-7; the D call TRBD1 from the table was never checked on the DNA. TRBV21-1 is classified as a pseudogene. There are 15 residues in the CDR3. In DNA form, the CDR3 reads TGTGCCAGCAGCAAAGGTAACAGGGTGACCTACGAGCAGTACTTC. Its protein is CASSKGNRVTYEQYF.

The V and J genes are TRBV9 and TRBJ1-3; maybe TRBD1 (5 bases). With 6 bases removed from V and 2 bases from J, the gap between germline ends came to 9 bases. CDR1 is SGDLS and CDR2 is YYNGEE in the germline V gene. The CDR3 runs to 13 residues. CDR3 in DNA: TGTGCCAGCAAAGCAGGGACTGGAAACACCATATATTTT. Encoded protein: CASKAGTGNTIYF.

V usage is TRBV4-2 and J usage is TRBJ2-2, with a possible D match to TRBD2 (7 bases). The CDR3 runs to 16 residues. Trimming took 0 bases from V and 4 from J, leaving 12 bases between them. Germline CDR1 and CDR2: LGHNA and YNFKEQ. This chain's CDR3 is CASSQDRGGRTGELFF. The CDR3 region has the DNA TGTGCCAGCAGCCAAGATAGGGGGGGGCGCACCGGGGAGCTGTTTTTT.

The chain combines TRBV4-1 with TRBJ1-5; 9 nucleotides line up with TRBD1. The CDR3 loop spans 16 amino acids. V was clipped by 1 base and J by 4 bases; unmatched bases: 5. Per the germline V gene, CDR1 is MGHRA and CDR2 is YSYEKL. CDR3 sequence (DNA): TGCGCCAGCAGCCAAGTCGGGACAGGGCGAAATCAGCCCCAGCATTTT. Protein product: CASSQVGTGRNQPQHF.

V usage is TRBV7-9 and J usage is TRBJ1-2; D call uncertain. This CDR3 is 14 amino acids long. From germline, CDR1 is SEHNR and CDR2 FQNEAQ (reference sequence). Trimming shortened V by 4 bases and J by 8 bases, and 17 bases separated the two germline ends. The CDR3 bases are TGTGCCAGCAGCTCTGAGCGGGCGATTCGGGGCTACACCTTC. This encodes CASSSERAIRGYTF.

The chain joins TRBV6-6 to TRBJ2-5; the match to TRBD2 covers 11 bases. Trimming took 11 bases from V and 3 from J; bases not matched to a gene: 11. Germline lookup yields CDR1 MNHNY and CDR2 SVGAGI (reference sequence). The length of the CDR3 is 15 residues. DNA of the CDR3: TGTGCCGCCGGCCTACTAGCGGGGGTGAAAGAGACCCAGTACTTC. It encodes CAAGLLAGVKETQYF.

The J gene is TRBJ2-7, the V gene TRBV4-3, with TRBD2 matching 9 bases. The ends lost 1 base at V and 3 bases at J; junction bases unmatched: 4. The CDR3 spans 15 residues. Per germline, CDR1 LGHNA and CDR2 YSLEER. The CDR3 is CASSQVFSGSYEQYF. In DNA, the CDR3 is TGCGCCAGCAGCCAAGTTTTTAGCGGGAGCTACGAGCAGTACTTC.